This T cell receptor (beta chain) was sequenced in a study of CD8+ T cells in alopecia areata. Trimming cost V 2 bases and J 0 bases; bases outside gene matches: 3. This CDR3 spans 16 amino acids. Germline V gene lookup returns CDR1 NNHNN and CDR2 SYGAGS (reference sequence). Sequencing templates came from extracted RNA that was reverse transcribed into cDNA. Profiled with immunoSEQ multiplex PCR; TCRdb holds only in-frame clones, not every one. This sample has some 110,000 clones, each found more than once. In its sample, this clone was seen a few times. The gene symbols are mouse symbols. The DNA ends 4 residues before the CDR3 does, and the rest of the CDR3 is filled in from the germline J gene.

Material: lesional skin. This sequence joins TRBV13-2 and TRBJ2-1; 9 positions agree with TRBD2. The source is a C3H/HeJ mouse with alopecia areata. The strain is characterized by the MHC haplotype H2-k. CDR3 DNA (partial): TGTGCCAGCGGTGACTGGGGGGGTCATAACTATGCT. This gives the protein CASGDWGGHNYA. The full CDR3 reads CASGDWGGHNYAEQFF.